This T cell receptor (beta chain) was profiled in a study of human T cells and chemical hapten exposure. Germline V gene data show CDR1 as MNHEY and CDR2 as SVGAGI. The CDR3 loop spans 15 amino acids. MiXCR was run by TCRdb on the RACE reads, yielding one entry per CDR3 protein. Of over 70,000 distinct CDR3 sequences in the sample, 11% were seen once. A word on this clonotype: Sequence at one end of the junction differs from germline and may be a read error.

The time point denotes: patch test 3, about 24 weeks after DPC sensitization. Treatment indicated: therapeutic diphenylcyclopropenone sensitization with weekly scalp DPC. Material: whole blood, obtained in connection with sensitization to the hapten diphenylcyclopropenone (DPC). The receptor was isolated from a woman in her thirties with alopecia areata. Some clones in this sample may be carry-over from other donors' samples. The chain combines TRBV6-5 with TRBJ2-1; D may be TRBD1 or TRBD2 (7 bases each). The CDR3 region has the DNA TGTGCCAGCACCCGGGGAGGGGGCCTCTACAATGTGCAGTTCTTC. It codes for CASTRGGGLYNVQFF.